Listed here are 6 T cell receptor beta chains from one sample, sequenced in a study of human T cells and chemical hapten exposure. In TCRdb, the RACE reads were re-called with MiXCR into one record per CDR3 protein. The sample shows tens of thousands of distinct CDR3 sequences, approximately 11% of them seen only once. Documented time point: patch test 3, about 24 weeks after DPC sensitization. Treatment reported: therapeutic diphenylcyclopropenone sensitization with weekly scalp DPC. This sample comprised whole blood, obtained in connection with sensitization to the hapten diphenylcyclopropenone (DPC). These receptors were collected from a woman in her 30s with alopecia areata. Some clones in this sample may be carry-over from other donors' samples.

The CDR3 spells CSATDGLTNEKLFF. For the CDR3, the DNA is TGCAGTGCTACCGACGGGTTAACTAATGAAAAACTGTTTTTT. The V call is TRBV20-1, the J call TRBJ1-4; D unclear. CDR3 length: 14 residues. The V end lost 4 bases, the J end lost 1 base, and 10 bases lay between the germline ends. Looked up from germline, CDR1 is DFQATT and CDR2 is SNEGSKA (reference sequence).

This clonotype was observed at least ten times. This rearrangement joins TRBV29-1 to TRBJ1-2; D is undetermined. This CDR3 is 14 amino acids long. Germline V gene lookup returns CDR1 SQVTM and CDR2 ANQGSEA. Deletions cut 7 bases from V and 4 bases from J, with 19 bases between. The CDR3 reads CSAVLEVVSYGYTF. The CDR3 DNA reads as TGCAGCGCCGTTCTTGAGGTGGTTAGCTATGGCTACACCTTC.

CDR3 sequence: CASRGLGTENTGELFF. CDR3 bases: TGTGCCAGCAGGGGATTGGGGACAGAGAACACCGGGGAGCTGTTTTTT. The J gene is TRBJ2-2, the V gene TRBV28; 7 nucleotides match TRBD1. The CDR3 contains 16 residues. CDR1 is MDHEN, CDR2 SYDVKM, per germline. The V gene end was trimmed by 6 bases and the J gene end by 1 base; junction bases not matched to a gene: 8.

This clonotype was seen many times. This chain uses TRBV18 with TRBJ2-1, with 9 bases that match TRBD2. V lost 1 base to trimming and J lost 7 bases; unmatched junction nucleotides: 2. CDR3 size: 14 residues. Germline assignment: CDR1 KGHSH and CDR2 LQKENI. DNA of the CDR3: TGTGCCAGCTCACCACGGCGGGAGGGAAATGAGCAGTTCTTC. It codes for CASSPRREGNEQFF.

This clonotype was picked up a small number of times. The chain has TRBV29-1 and TRBJ2-1, with D maybe TRBD2 (6 bases). Trimming cost V 3 bases and J 5 bases, with 17 bases left between them. CDR3 size: 15 residues. Germline V lookup: CDR1 SQVTM, CDR2 ANQGSEA. The CDR3 DNA is TGCAGCGTTGACGGCCCCGGGAGCTACCACAATGAGCAGTTCTTC. Translated: CSVDGPGSYHNEQFF.

For this clonotype: This could be a read error, since a much larger clone is one nucleotide away. The chain uses TRBV3-1 and TRBJ1-1; D is uncertain. Germline values: CDR1 LGHDT, CDR2 YNNKEL (reference sequence). This CDR3 is 15 amino acids long. In DNA, the CDR3 is TGTGTCAGCAGCAGAATCGGTTTGGAGAACACTGAAGCTTTCTTT. It codes for CVSSRIGLENTEAFF.